Below, one TCR beta chain is given with its context. This sample stems from a study of blood T cell repertoires in COVID-19. About the study: Spain, Italy and the United States supplied samples that represented acute and convalescent COVID-19.

J was trimmed by 7 bases and V by 4 bases; bases with no gene match: 12. This CDR3 comprises 16 residues. The germline gives CDR1 ENHRY, CDR2 SYGVKD. Authors' analysis steps: For nucleated cells, counts were estimated from reference gene primer amplification. TCRdb's copy holds only in-frame clones and misses some; the assay was immunoSEQ multiplex PCR. The V and J calls and clone size come from that table; D and trimming were worked out from the DNA. The data contain some 90,000 clones, approximately 80% of them singletons. Sequencing input: peripheral blood. The TCR sequence derives from a woman aged 70-85 years with acute or convalescent COVID-19. The chain recombines TRBV10-3 with TRBJ2-2; TRBD1 matches 7 bases. The CDR3 DNA sequence: TGTGCCATCAGTGGGCCGGTGACAGGGAGCATCGGGGAGCTGTTTTTT. Translated, it gives CAISGPVTGSIGELFF.